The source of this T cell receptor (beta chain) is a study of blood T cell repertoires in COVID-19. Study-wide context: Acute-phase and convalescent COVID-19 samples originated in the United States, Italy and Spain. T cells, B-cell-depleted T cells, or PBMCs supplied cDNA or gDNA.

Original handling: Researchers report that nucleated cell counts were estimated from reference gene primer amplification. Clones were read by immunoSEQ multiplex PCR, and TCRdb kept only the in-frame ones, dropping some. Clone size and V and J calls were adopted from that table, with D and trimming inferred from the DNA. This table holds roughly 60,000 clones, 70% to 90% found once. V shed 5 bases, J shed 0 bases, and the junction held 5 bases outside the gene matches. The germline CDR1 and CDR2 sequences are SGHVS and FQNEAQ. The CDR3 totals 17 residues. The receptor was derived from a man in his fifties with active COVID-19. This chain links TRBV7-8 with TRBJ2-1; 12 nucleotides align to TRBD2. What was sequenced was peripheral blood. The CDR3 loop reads CASSPSGGALSYNEQFF. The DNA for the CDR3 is TGTGCCAGCAGCCCTAGCGGGGGGGCCCTCTCCTACAATGAGCAGTTCTTC. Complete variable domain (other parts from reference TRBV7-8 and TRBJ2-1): GAGVSQSPRYKVAKRGQDVALRCDPISGHVSLFWYQQALGQGPEFLTYFQNEAQLDKSGLPSDRFFAERPEGSVSTLKIQRTQQEDSAVYLCASSPSGGALSYNEQFFGPGTRLTVL.